Listed here are 29 T cell receptor beta chains from one sample, sequenced in a study of T-cell memory formation after mild COVID-19. TCRdb used MiXCR to reprocess the 5' RACE reads, holding one entry per CDR3 protein. Of about 150,000 distinct CDR3 sequences listed, roughly 6.2% are singletons. Sequencing was carried out using PBMCs or a T cell subset sorted from them (not recorded which). These receptors all come from an adult woman who had mild COVID-19 (a few samples of this study predate the infection). Cell type and time point are not known.

This clonotype occurred many times. The chain employs TRBV7-9 and TRBJ1-2; the match to TRBD1 covers 8 bases. This CDR3 spans 13 amino acids. The germline gives CDR1 SEHNR, CDR2 FQNEAQ (reference sequence). The trim removed 5 bases at V and 8 bases at J, leaving 7 bases unmatched. The CDR3 loop reads CASSRQGSSGYTF. The CDR3 DNA follows: TGTGCCAGCAGCCGACAGGGGAGTAGCGGCTACACCTTC.

This clonotype was recorded at least ten times. V is TRBV5-1 and J is TRBJ2-1, with a tentative D call TRBD1 (9 bases). The CDR3 is 18 residues long. Per the germline V gene, CDR1 is SGHRS and CDR2 is YFSETQ. Trimming cost V 0 bases and J 8 bases, with 24 bases left between them. The CDR3 DNA reads TGCGCCAGCAGCTTGGCGACAGGGGGGGCGGGAGGATTCCATGAGCAGTTCTTC. This encodes CASSLATGGAGGFHEQFF.

This clonotype has ten or more counts. V and J are TRBV15 and TRBJ2-3; D is perhaps TRBD1 (5 bases). The CDR3 contains 15 residues. Germline-derived CDR1 and CDR2 are LNHNV and YYDKDF (reference sequence). V shed 2 bases and J shed 2 bases, with 11 bases lying between them. CDR3 in amino acids: CATSRPDRLTDTQYF. Here the CDR3 DNA reads TGTGCCACCAGCAGACCCGACAGACTCACAGATACGCAGTATTTT.

The chain recombines TRBV7-2 with TRBJ1-2, with D maybe TRBD1 (6 bases). V was shortened by 1 base and J by 8 bases, with 17 bases between the two germline ends. CDR1 SGHTA and CDR2 FQGNSA come from the germline V gene. The CDR3 runs 15 residues. CDR3 in amino acids: CASSLEEVGGGGYTF. The CDR3 DNA follows: TGTGCCAGCAGCTTAGAGGAGGTGGGGGGCGGAGGCTACACCTTC.

This clonotype occurred many times. The chain recombines TRBV6-5 with TRBJ1-1; no clear D gene. Germline V gene sequence: CDR1 MNHEY, CDR2 SVGAGI. Trimming stripped 6 bases from V and 1 base from J, with 9 bases between. This CDR3 region has 13 residues. The CDR3 region is CASSRRGNTEAFF. The DNA of the CDR3 is TGTGCCAGCAGCCGCCGGGGGAACACTGAAGCTTTCTTT.

This clonotype appeared many times. This chain joins TRBV12-3 or TRBV12-4 and TRBJ1-6; the D is unclear. The CDR3 is made up of 13 amino acids. Deletions cut 4 bases from V and 10 bases from J, with 11 bases between. CDR3 loop: CASSSYDFSPLHF. DNA of the CDR3: TGTGCCAGCAGTTCCTACGATTTCTCACCCCTCCACTTT.

The chain combines TRBV20-1 with TRBJ2-5; a possible D gene is TRBD1 (6 bases). V shed 1 base and J shed 2 bases, with 11 bases lying between them. The CDR3 runs 14 residues. Germline V gene data show CDR1 as DFQATT and CDR2 as SNEGSKA (reference sequence). CDR3 nucleotide sequence: TGCAGTGCTAGAGCCTGGACAGAACAAGAGACCCAGTACTTC. This gives the protein CSARAWTEQETQYF.

This clonotype has only a few counts. This sequence joins TRBV3-1 and TRBJ2-5; TRBD2 aligns across 7 bases. The germline V gene has CDR1 LGHDT and CDR2 YNNKEL (reference sequence). CDR3 size: 19 residues. V lost 0 bases and J lost 2; bases outside the gene matches: 15. Here the CDR3 reads CASSQESLGWGGVQETQYF. In nucleotides, the CDR3 is TGTGCCAGCAGCCAAGAAAGTCTCGGCTGGGGGGGGGTACAAGAGACCCAGTACTTC.

This chain uses TRBV5-5 with TRBJ2-1, with D hard to call. The V gene lost 2 bases and the J gene lost 3 bases, with 6 bases spanning the gap. The CDR3 loop spans 13 amino acids. Germline CDR1 and CDR2: SGHKS and YYEKEE (reference sequence). CDR3 in amino acids: CASSFPHYNEQFF. The DNA of the CDR3 is TGTGCCAGCAGCTTTCCCCACTACAATGAGCAGTTCTTC.

This clonotype was detected only a few times. The genes are TRBV12-3 or TRBV12-4 and TRBJ2-2; 7 positions agree with TRBD2. The CDR3 is made up of 14 amino acids. Germline trimming cut 8 bases from V and 6 bases from J; bases unmatched to any gene: 9. CDR3 nucleotides: TGTGCCAGCCAAAGGACTAGAAGTGCCGGGGAGCTGTTTTTT. The encoded protein is CASQRTRSAGELFF.

This clonotype was seen at least ten times. The chain carries TRBV29-1 and TRBJ2-7; D remains unclear. There are 13 residues in the CDR3. CDR1 SQVTM and CDR2 ANQGSEA come from the germline V gene. V shed 4 bases and J shed 2 bases, with 12 bases lying between them. The CDR3: CSVVAIGPYEQYF. The DNA of the CDR3 is TGCAGCGTTGTCGCAATTGGACCCTACGAGCAGTACTTC.

This clonotype came up a few times. The chain carries TRBV5-1 and TRBJ2-2, with no clear D. V was clipped by 4 bases and J by 4 bases, with 11 bases between them. The CDR3 covers 14 residues. From germline, CDR1 is SGHRS and CDR2 YFSETQ. The CDR3 protein is CASSRISSTGELFF. The DNA of the CDR3 is TGCGCCAGCAGCCGGATCAGTAGCACCGGGGAGCTGTTTTTT.

This chain joins TRBV7-9 and TRBJ1-3, with TRBD1 matching over 9 bases. The CDR3 runs 20 residues. The V and J ends lost 4 bases and 3 bases, in that order; junction bases with no gene match: 19. Germline CDR1 reads SEHNR; CDR2 reads FQNEAQ (reference sequence). The chain's CDR3 is CASSSKPGQGASLFGNTIYF. The CDR3 coding sequence is TGTGCCAGCAGCTCTAAACCGGGACAGGGTGCATCCTTGTTTGGAAACACCATATATTTT. Full variable domain (outside the CDR3, taken from reference TRBV7-9 and TRBJ1-3): DTGVSQNPRHKITKRGQNVTFRCDPISEHNRLYWYRQTLGQGPEFLTYFQNEAQLEKSRLLSDRFSAERPKGSFSTLEIQRTEQGDSAMYLCASSSKPGQGASLFGNTIYFGEGSWLTVV.

This clonotype has at least ten counts. V gene TRBV4-1 combines with J gene TRBJ2-5; tentatively, D is TRBD1 (5 bases). There are 14 residues in the CDR3. Germline CDR1 reads MGHRA; CDR2 reads YSYEKL. V lost 1 base and J 3 bases, leaving 9 bases between the germline ends. CDR3 sequence: CASSQGPREETQYF. In nucleotides, the CDR3 is TGCGCCAGCAGCCAAGGGCCCAGGGAAGAGACCCAGTACTTC.

This clonotype was counted between two and nine times. The chain carries TRBV7-6 and TRBJ1-2; D might be TRBD1 (6 bases). The length of the CDR3 is 15 residues. The germline V and J ends were trimmed by 1 base and 4 bases, with 13 bases remaining between them. The V gene's germline CDR1 is SGHVS and CDR2 FNYEAQ. The CDR3 coding sequence is TGTGCCAGCAGCTTAGGTATTGGACAGATCTATGGCTACACCTTC. This gives the protein CASSLGIGQIYGYTF. Combining the CDR3 with reference TRBV7-6 and TRBJ1-2 gives the whole variable domain GAGVSQSPRYKVTKRGQDVALRCDPISGHVSLYWYRQALGQGPEFLTYFNYEAQQDKSGLPNDRFSAERPEGSISTLTIQRTEQRDSAMYRCASSLGIGQIYGYTFGSGTRLTVV.

This clonotype was detected a few times. This sequence joins TRBV20-1 and TRBJ1-2, with 7 bases identical to TRBD1. The CDR3 runs 16 residues. The germline V gene encodes CDR1 DFQATT and CDR2 SNEGSKA (reference sequence). With 2 bases clipped from V and 4 bases from J, the junction kept 13 bases outside the gene matches. CDR3 amino acids: CSARFSGTVGSYGYTF. In nucleotides, the CDR3 is TGCAGTGCTAGATTCTCCGGGACAGTCGGAAGCTATGGCTACACCTTC.

This chain links TRBV7-2 with TRBJ2-5, with D unclear. CDR1 is SGHTA, CDR2 FQGNSA, per germline. The length of the CDR3 is 12 residues. The germline V and J ends were trimmed by 2 bases and 6 bases, with 7 bases remaining between them. The CDR3: CASSLMMQTQYF. The DNA of the CDR3 is TGTGCCAGCAGCTTAATGATGCAGACCCAGTACTTC.

This clonotype was seen ten or more times. The chain links TRBV20-1 to TRBJ1-5, with a possible D match to TRBD1 (5 bases). Trimming removed 3 bases at V and 4 bases at J, with 16 bases between. CDR1 and CDR2 (germline): DFQATT, SNEGSKA (reference sequence). CDR3 length: 15 residues. CDR3 bases: TGCAGTGCTAGGGTATCGGGACGGGCAAATCAGCCCCAGCATTTT. Translating gives CSARVSGRANQPQHF.

At least ten counts were recorded for this clonotype. The rearrangement links TRBV11-2 to TRBJ2-3; D unresolved. V lost 8 bases, J lost 0 bases, and 15 bases lay in between. Per germline, CDR1 SGHAT and CDR2 FQNNGV. This CDR3 is 15 amino acids long. The CDR3 DNA sequence: TGTGCCAGCCTACCCCGCGTGGACAGCACAGATACGCAGTATTTT. It is translated as CASLPRVDSTDTQYF.

V gene TRBV5-1 combines with J gene TRBJ2-1; TRBD2 matches 11 bases. The V gene's germline CDR1 is SGHRS and CDR2 YFSETQ. This CDR3 has 13 residues. Trimming removed 3 bases from V and 10 bases from J; junction bases left unmatched: 3. CDR3 sequence reads: CASSSGLAGEQFF. The CDR3 DNA reads as TGCGCCAGCAGCTCAGGACTAGCGGGCGAGCAGTTCTTC.

This sequence joins TRBV12-3 or TRBV12-4 and TRBJ1-2; D gene ambiguous. This CDR3 region has 15 residues. V gave up 3 bases and J gave up 0 bases, with 11 bases separating them. CDR3 in DNA: TGTGCCAGCAGTTTGGGGTTTTCTCCTAACTATGGCTACACCTTC. It encodes CASSLGFSPNYGYTF.

The chain recombines TRBV2 with TRBJ2-5, with 9 bases fitting TRBD1. The CDR3 length is 15 residues. Germline loops: CDR1 SNHLY, CDR2 FYNNEI. J gave up 5 bases and V 6 bases, and 10 bases lay outside the gene matches. The chain's CDR3 is CASRSTGGFRETQYF. The CDR3 nucleotides are TGTGCCAGCAGGTCGACAGGGGGGTTTCGGGAGACCCAGTACTTC.

This clonotype was seen more than once but under ten times. The chain joins TRBV4-2 to TRBJ2-3; D perhaps matches TRBD1 (5 bases). The CDR3 has 16 residues. The germline V gene has CDR1 LGHNA and CDR2 YNFKEQ. Trimming pared 0 bases from V and 1 base from J, leaving 11 bases between. The CDR3: CASSQDPGLGTDTQYF. In nucleotides, the CDR3 is TGTGCCAGCAGCCAAGACCCAGGGCTCGGCACAGATACGCAGTATTTT.

The rearrangement uses TRBV12-3 or TRBV12-4 and TRBJ1-5; D is ambiguous. With 1 base removed from V and 7 bases from J, the gap between germline ends came to 11 bases. The length of the CDR3 is 14 residues. The CDR3 DNA is TGTGCCAGCAGTTTAGAAGCGTCCAGCCAGCCCCAGCATTTT. It specifies CASSLEASSQPQHF.

CDR3: CASSSRTDRNTEAFF. The CDR3 DNA reads as TGCGCCAGCAGCTCCCGCACCGACAGGAACACTGAAGCTTTCTTT. J is TRBJ1-1 and V is TRBV5-1, with D possibly matching TRBD1 (5 bases). V was cut by 3 bases and J by 1 base, with 13 bases left in between. The CDR3 covers 15 residues. CDR1 and CDR2 from the germline V gene are SGHRS and YFSETQ.

This clonotype came up a few times. This chain uses TRBV5-1 with TRBJ1-6; D is unclear. Germline values: CDR1 SGHRS, CDR2 YFSETQ. The CDR3 consists of 17 residues. V dropped 4 bases and J dropped 5 bases, with 19 bases sitting between them. The CDR3 protein is CASSLYLSTRNNSPLHF. Here the CDR3 DNA reads TGCGCCAGCAGCCTTTACCTTTCGACAAGGAATAATTCACCCCTCCACTTT. Complete variable domain (other parts from reference TRBV5-1 and TRBJ1-6): KAGVTQTPRYLIKTRGQQVTLSCSPISGHRSVSWYQQTPGQGLQFLFEYFSETQRNKGNFPGRFSGRQFSNSRSEMNVSTLELGDSALYLCASSLYLSTRNNSPLHFGNGTRLTVT.

This clonotype was counted at least ten times. The rearrangement uses TRBV10-3 and TRBJ2-7; the D is unclear. Germline CDR1 is ENHRY and CDR2 is SYGVKD. This CDR3 has 13 residues. The V end was cut by 7 bases, the J end by 3 bases, with 13 bases between. The CDR3 sequence: CAIMRGTNYEQYF. The CDR3 DNA follows: TGTGCCATCATGAGAGGAACGAACTACGAGCAGTACTTC.

The V gene is TRBV10-3, the J gene TRBJ2-5, with 10 bases identical to TRBD1. Germline CDR1 and CDR2: ENHRY and SYGVKD. The CDR3 extends over 16 amino acids. After removal of 6 bases from V and 5 bases from J, the junction contained 12 bases not matched to a gene. Written as DNA, the CDR3 is TGTGCCATCAGCCCGGGACAGGGGTATGGCAAGGAGACCCAGTACTTC. Translating it yields CAISPGQGYGKETQYF.

This chain uses TRBV6-6 with TRBJ1-2; weak D call: TRBD1 (5 bases). The length of the CDR3 is 14 residues. Germline V gene lookup returns CDR1 MNHNY and CDR2 SVGAGI (reference sequence). V was shortened by 8 bases and J by 0 bases, with 13 bases between the two germline ends. CDR3 region: CASGGDGTNYGYTF. CDR3 nucleotide sequence: TGTGCCAGCGGAGGGGACGGAACTAACTATGGCTACACCTTC.